The rows below give T cell receptor beta chains drawn from one sample of a study of CD4 T cells in relation to SARS-CoV-2 and coronaviruses. The antigens for these receptors are not known. Produced via immunoSEQ multiplex PCR; TCRdb's table is partial and in-frame only. The sample carries fewer than 20,000 clones, over 60% recorded once. Sequencing used CD4+ T cells from PBMCs, cultured in vitro. These receptors originate from a human donor in good health. CDR3s include the opening cysteine and the closing phenylalanine or tryptophan. A D gene is named only where the DNA matches it firmly. Not all rows give a size; the values are once, few, many and, for expanded clones, a class.

size | J | V | D | DNA | CDR3
once | TRBJ2-1 | TRBV4-1 | TRBD2 | TGCGCCAGCAGCCAAATGACTAGCAGCTCCTACAATGAGCAGTTCTTC | CASSQMTSSSYNEQFF
- | TRBJ1-2 | TRBV7-2 | - | TGTGCCAGCACCCCTGGGCAGGCTTTCAACTATGGCTACACCTTC | CASTPGQAFNYGYTF
few | TRBJ2-3 | TRBV7-9 | TRBD1 | TGTGCCAGCAGCGGAGCAGGGGGCGCGGATACGCAGTATTTT | CASSGAGGADTQYF
- | TRBJ2-2 | TRBV19 | - | TGTGCCAGTAGTATGGGTGGGTACACCGGGGAGCTGTTTTTT | CASSMGGYTGELFF
- | TRBJ1-4 | TRBV3-1/TRBV3-2 | TRBD1 | TGTGCCAGCAGCCGCGGACAGGGACTCGACGAAAAACTGTTTTTT | CASSRGQGLDEKLFF
- | TRBJ2-1 | TRBV19 | - | TGTGCCAGTAATGGCCTAGGAGGTTGGGGTGAGCAGTTCTTC | CASNGLGGWGEQFF
- | TRBJ2-3 | TRBV3-1/TRBV3-2 | - | TGTGCCAGCAGTGGGGGTATTATCACAGATACGCAGTATTTT | CASSGGIITDTQYF
- | TRBJ2-1 | TRBV7-9 | - | TGTGCCAGCAGCTTAGCCCTGGGAGACAATGAGCAGTTCTTC | CASSLALGDNEQFF
- | TRBJ2-6 | TRBV7-3 | TRBD1 | TGTGCCAGCAGCCCCGAGGGGGCGCATGGGGCCAACGTCCTGACTTTC | CASSPEGAHGANVLTF
- | TRBJ2-2 | TRBV14 | TRBD2 | TGTGCCAGCAGCCCACAAACGGGACTAGCGGGAGTTGGCACCGGGGAGCTGTTTTTT | CASSPQTGLAGVGTGELFF
few | TRBJ1-1 | TRBV12-5 | - | TGTGCTAGTGGTTTGGATACTGAAGCTTTCTTT | CASGLDTEAFF
few | TRBJ2-1 | TRBV5-1 | TRBD2 | TGCGCCAGCAGCTGGATAGCGGGACACAACAATGAGCAGTTCTTC | CASSWIAGHNNEQFF
- | TRBJ1-6 | TRBV3-1/TRBV3-2 | - | TGTGCCAGCAGCCATCTGCAGGGTAATTCACCCCTCCACTTT | CASSHLQGNSPLHF